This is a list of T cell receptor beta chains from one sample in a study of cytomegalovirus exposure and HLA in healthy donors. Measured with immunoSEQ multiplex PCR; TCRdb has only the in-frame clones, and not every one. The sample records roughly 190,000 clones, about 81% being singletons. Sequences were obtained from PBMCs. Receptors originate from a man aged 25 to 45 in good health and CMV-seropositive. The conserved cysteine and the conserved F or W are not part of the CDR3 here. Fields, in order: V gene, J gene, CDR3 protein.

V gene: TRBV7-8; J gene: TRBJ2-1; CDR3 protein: ASSPWTSGVYNEQF
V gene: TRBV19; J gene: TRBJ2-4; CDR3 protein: ASSSQGTTKNIQY
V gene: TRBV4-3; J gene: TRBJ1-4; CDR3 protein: ASSQAWTGGNEKLF
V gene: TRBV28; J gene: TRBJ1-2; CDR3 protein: ASRSPGQGLGSYGYT
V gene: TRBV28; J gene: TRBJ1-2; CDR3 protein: ASSSGQGGYGYT
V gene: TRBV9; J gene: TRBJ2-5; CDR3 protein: ASSVSPGLAGYETQY
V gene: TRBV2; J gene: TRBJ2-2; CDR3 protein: ASSARLAGGPNTGELF
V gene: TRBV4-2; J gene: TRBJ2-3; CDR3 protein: ASSQDRPLAGGTDTQY
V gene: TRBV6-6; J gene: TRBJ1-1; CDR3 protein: ASRPRGGFDTEAF
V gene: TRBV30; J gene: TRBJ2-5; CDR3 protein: AWSLTGPETQY
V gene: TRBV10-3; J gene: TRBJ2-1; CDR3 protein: AIHAGYQGGEQF
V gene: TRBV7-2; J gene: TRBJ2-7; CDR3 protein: ASSSGLAVYEQY
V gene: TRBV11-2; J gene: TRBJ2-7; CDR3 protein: ASSPRVTGIYEQY
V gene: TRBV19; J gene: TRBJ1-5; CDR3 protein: ASSWSGVRSNQPQH
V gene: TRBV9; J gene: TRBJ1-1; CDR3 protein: ASSVRGSSEAF
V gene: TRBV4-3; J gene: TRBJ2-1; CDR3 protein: ASSPGQGVSPNYNEQF
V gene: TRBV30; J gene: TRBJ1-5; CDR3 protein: AWSVGAGNQPQH
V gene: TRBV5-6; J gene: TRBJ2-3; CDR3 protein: ASSFSVDTQY
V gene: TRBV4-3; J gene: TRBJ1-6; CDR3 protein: ASSNVYSTQERLDSPLH
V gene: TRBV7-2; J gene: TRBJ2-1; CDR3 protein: ASSSLQGTPYNEQF
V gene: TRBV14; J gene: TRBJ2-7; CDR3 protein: ASSPGTGFYEQY
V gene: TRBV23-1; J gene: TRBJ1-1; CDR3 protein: ASSQYLTGEVTEAF
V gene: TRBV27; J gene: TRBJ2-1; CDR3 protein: ASSLYAGGRYEQF
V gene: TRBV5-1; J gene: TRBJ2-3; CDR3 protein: ASSPTIGLARSTDTQY
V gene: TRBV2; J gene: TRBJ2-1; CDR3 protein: ASSPGLAGGGTGEQF
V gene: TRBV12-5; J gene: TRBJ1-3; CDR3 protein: ASGLSTSEVSGNTIY
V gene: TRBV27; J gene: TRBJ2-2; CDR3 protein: ASSSSGDNTGELF
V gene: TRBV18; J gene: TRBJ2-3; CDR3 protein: ASSPSDTQY